This TCR beta chain was retrieved from a study of T cell responses to AZD1222 COVID-19 vaccine. Study-wide points: Clonal diversity was possibly underestimated; the donors were predominantly white British and more often female. No repertoire was sampled before or during the peak T cell response, only after it.

Per the germline V gene, CDR1 is SQVTM and CDR2 is ANQGSEA. The CDR3 sequence is 14 residues long. Trimming removed 2 bases at V and 2 bases at J, with 12 bases between. Regarding this clone: Its antigen remains unknown.

The repertoire was sequenced with immunoSEQ multiplex PCR; TCRdb's copy has only in-frame clones and lacks some. This sample carries 170,000 or so clones, 90% of them seen once, and the ten largest clones take about 1.4%. The receptor comes from an adult in good health. The J gene is TRBJ1-1, the V gene TRBV29-1; D gene ambiguous. The specimen comprised peripheral blood, sampled on day 0 of AZD1222 vaccination. CDR3 coding DNA: TGCAGCGTTGAAAAAGGAGTCCAAAACACTGAAGCTTTCTTT. As protein: CSVEKGVQNTEAFF.